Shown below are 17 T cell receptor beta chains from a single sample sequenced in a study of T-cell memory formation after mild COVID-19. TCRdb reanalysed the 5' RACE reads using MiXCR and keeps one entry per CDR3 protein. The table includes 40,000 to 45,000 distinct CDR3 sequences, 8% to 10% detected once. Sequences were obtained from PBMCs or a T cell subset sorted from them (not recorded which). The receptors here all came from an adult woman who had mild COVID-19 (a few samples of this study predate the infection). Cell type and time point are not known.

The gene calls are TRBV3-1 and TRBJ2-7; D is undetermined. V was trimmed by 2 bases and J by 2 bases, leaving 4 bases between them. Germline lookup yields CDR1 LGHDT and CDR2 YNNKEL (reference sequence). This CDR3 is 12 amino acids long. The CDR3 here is CASSQNAYEQYF. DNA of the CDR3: TGTGCCAGCAGCCAAAACGCCTACGAGCAGTACTTC.

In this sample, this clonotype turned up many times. The CDR3 loop reads CASSLSVPAFYEQYF. The CDR3 bases are TGTGCCAGCAGTTTATCTGTACCGGCCTTCTACGAGCAGTACTTC. V usage is TRBV27 and J usage is TRBJ2-7, with D unresolved. The CDR3 is 15 residues long. Trimming shortened V by 0 bases and J by 3 bases, and 12 bases separated the two germline ends. Germline V CDR1 and CDR2: MNHEY, SMNVEV (reference sequence).

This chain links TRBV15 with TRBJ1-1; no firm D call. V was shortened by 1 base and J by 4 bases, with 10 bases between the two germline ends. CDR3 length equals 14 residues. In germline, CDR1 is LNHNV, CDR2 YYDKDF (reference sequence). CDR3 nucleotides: TGTGCCACCAGCAGAGGTGGATCGGCCACTGAAGCTTTCTTT. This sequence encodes CATSRGGSATEAFF. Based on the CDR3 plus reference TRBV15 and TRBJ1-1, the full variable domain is DAMVIQNPRYQVTQFGKPVTLSCSQTLNHNVMYWYQQKSSQAPKLLFHYYDKDFNNEADTPDNFQSRRPNTSFCFLDIRSPGLGDTAMYLCATSRGGSATEAFFGQGTRLTVV.

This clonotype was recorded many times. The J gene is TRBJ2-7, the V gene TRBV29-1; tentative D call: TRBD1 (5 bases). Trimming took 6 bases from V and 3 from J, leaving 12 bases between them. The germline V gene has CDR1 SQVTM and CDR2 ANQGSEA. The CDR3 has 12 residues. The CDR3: CSVGFTGYEQYF. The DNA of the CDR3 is TGCAGCGTGGGATTTACAGGCTACGAGCAGTACTTC.

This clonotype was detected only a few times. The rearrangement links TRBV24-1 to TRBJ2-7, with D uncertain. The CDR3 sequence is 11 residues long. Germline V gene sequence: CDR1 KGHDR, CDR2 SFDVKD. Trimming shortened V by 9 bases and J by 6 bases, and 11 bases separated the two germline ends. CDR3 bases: TGTGCCACCGGTCTAGGTGGCGAGCAGTACTTC. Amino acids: CATGLGGEQYF.

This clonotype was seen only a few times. CDR3 sequence: CASSFLLAEQFF. DNA of the CDR3: TGTGCCAGCAGCTTCCTTTTAGCTGAGCAGTTCTTC. V usage is TRBV7-2 and J usage is TRBJ2-1; D gene uncertain. V lost 3 bases and J 9 bases, leaving 9 bases between the germline ends. CDR1 is SGHTA and CDR2 is FQGNSA in the germline V gene. The CDR3 length is 12 residues.

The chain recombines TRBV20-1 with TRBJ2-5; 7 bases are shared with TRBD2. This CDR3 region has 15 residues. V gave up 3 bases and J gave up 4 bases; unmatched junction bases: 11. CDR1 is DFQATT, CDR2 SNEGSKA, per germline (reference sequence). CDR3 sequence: CSARWSGGAVETQYF. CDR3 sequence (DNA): TGCAGTGCTAGGTGGTCGGGGGGAGCAGTAGAGACCCAGTACTTC.

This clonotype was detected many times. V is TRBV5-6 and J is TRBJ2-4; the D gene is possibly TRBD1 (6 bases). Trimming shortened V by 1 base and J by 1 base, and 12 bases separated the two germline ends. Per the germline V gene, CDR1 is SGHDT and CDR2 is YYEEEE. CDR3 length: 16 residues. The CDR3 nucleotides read TGTGCCAGCAGCTTGCTGAGGCAGGGGGCCAAAAACATTCAGTACTTC. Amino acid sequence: CASSLLRQGAKNIQYF.

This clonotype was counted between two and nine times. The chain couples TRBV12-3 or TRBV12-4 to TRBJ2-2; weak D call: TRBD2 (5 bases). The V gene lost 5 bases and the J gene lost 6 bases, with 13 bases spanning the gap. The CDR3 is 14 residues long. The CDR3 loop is CASSPGPSSGELFF. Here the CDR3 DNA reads TGTGCCAGCAGTCCTGGCCCTAGCTCCGGGGAGCTGTTTTTT.

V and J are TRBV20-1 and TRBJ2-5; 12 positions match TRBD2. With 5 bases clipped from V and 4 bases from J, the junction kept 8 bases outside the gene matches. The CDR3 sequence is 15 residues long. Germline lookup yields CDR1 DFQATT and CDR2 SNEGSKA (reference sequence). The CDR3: CSASTSGRSPETQYF. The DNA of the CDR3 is TGCAGTGCTTCGACTAGCGGGAGATCCCCAGAGACCCAGTACTTC.

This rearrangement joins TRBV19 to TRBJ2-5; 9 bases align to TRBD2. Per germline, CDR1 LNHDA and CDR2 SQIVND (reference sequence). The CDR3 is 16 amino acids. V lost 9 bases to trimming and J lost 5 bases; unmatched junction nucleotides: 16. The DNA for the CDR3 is TGTGCCAGCAGGACCGGGACTAGCATGATTGGGGAGACCCAGTACTTC. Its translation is CASRTGTSMIGETQYF.

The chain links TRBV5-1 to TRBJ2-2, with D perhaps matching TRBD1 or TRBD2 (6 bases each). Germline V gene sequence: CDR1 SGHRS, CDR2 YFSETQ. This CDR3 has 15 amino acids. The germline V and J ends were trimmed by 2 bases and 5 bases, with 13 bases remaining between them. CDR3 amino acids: CASSFSTRGTGELFF. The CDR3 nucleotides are TGCGCCAGCAGCTTCTCGACTAGGGGGACCGGGGAGCTGTTTTTT.

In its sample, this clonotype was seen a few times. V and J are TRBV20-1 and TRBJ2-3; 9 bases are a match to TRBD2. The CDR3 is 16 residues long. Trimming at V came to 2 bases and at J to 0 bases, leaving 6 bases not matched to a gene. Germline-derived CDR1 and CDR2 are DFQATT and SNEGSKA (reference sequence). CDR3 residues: CSARTLAGSSTDTQYF. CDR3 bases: TGCAGTGCTAGAACCCTAGCGGGATCTAGCACAGATACGCAGTATTTT.

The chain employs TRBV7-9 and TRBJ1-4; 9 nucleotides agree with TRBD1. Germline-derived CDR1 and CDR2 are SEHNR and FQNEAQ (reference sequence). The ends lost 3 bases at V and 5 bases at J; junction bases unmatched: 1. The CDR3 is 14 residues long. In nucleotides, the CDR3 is TGTGCCAGCAGCTTGGGACAGGGAAATGAAAAACTGTTTTTT. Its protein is CASSLGQGNEKLFF.

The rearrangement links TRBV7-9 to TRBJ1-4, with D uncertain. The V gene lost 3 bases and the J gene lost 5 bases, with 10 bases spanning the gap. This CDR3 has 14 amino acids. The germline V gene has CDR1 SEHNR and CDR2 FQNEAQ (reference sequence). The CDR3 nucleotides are TGTGCCAGCAGCTTGGTCAACAGAAATGAAAAACTGTTTTTT. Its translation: CASSLVNRNEKLFF.

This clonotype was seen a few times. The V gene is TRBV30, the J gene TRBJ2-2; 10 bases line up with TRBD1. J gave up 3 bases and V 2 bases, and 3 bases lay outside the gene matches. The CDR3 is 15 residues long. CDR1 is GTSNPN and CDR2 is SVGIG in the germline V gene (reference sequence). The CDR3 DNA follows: TGTGCCTGGAGTAGACAGGGGGCGGACACCGGGGAGCTGTTTTTT. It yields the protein CAWSRQGADTGELFF.

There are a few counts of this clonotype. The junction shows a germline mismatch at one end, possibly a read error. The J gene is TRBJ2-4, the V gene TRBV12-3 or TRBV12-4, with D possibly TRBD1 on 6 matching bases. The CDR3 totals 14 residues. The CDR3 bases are TGTGCCAGCAGCTACCGGGACACCAAGAACATTCAGTACTTC. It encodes CASSYRDTKNIQYF.